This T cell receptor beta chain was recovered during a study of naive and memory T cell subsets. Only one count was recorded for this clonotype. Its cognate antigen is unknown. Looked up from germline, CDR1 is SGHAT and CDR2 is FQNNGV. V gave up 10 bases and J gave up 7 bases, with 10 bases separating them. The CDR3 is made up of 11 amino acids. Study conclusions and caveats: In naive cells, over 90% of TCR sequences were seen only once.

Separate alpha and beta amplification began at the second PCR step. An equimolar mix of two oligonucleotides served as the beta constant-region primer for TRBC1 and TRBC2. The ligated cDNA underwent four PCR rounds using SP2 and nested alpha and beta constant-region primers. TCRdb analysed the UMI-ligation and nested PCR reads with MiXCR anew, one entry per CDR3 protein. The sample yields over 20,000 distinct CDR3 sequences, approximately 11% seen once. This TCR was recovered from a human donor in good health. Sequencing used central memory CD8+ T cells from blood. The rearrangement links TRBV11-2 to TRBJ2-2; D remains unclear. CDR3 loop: CATHPLGELFF. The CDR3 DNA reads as TGTGCCACCCACCCCCTCGGGGAGCTGTTTTTT. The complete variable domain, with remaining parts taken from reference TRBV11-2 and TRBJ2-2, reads EAGVAQSPRYKIIEKRQSVAFWCNPISGHATLYWYQQILGQGPKLLIQFQNNGVVDDSQLPKDRFSAERLKGVDSTLKIQPAKLEDSAVYLCATHPLGELFFGEGSRLTVL.